Listed below are T cell receptor beta chains from one sample, sequenced in a study of neurological immune-mediated disorders. Using its own MiXCR run on the 5' RACE reads, TCRdb lists one record per CDR3 protein. This sample carries more than 20,000 distinct CDR3 sequences, almost 2.5% of them seen once, and the ten largest clones take about 2.5%. What was sequenced was PBMCs. The receptors were gathered from a woman in her 50s with multiple sclerosis. CDR3s include the opening cysteine and the closing phenylalanine or tryptophan. Each record gives: D gene, clone size, V gene, J gene, CDR3 protein, CDR3 DNA. A D gene is named only where the DNA matches it firmly. Not all rows give a size; the values are once, few, many and, for expanded clones, a class.

>TRBD2|many|TRBV15|TRBJ2-3
CATSRDRTSYTQYF
TGTGCCACCAGCAGAGATAGGACTAGTTATACGCAGTATTTT
>TRBD1|few|TRBV20-1|TRBJ1-6
CSANLQGDSPLNF
TGCAGTGCTAACCTACAGGGGGATTCACCCCTCAACTTT
>TRBD1|many|TRBV29-1|TRBJ2-7
CSVSGDRGREQYF
TGCAGCGTTTCGGGGGACAGGGGGCGAGAGCAGTACTTC
>-|many|TRBV11-2|TRBJ2-2
CASSRKAWGTGELFF
TGTGCCAGCAGCCGAAAGGCGTGGGGGACCGGGGAGCTGTTTTTT
>TRBD1|many|TRBV12-3/TRBV12-4|TRBJ2-2
CASSFTGGTNTGELFF
TGTGCCAGCAGTTTTACAGGGGGCACGAACACCGGGGAGCTGTTTTTT
>-|many|TRBV5-8|TRBJ1-1
CASSAGRRRYTEAFF
TGTGCCAGCAGCGCGGGACGGAGGAGATACACTGAAGCTTTCTTT
>-|medium-sized|TRBV12-3/TRBV12-4|TRBJ1-1
CASITGFDTEAFF
TGTGCCAGCATCACAGGGTTTGACACTGAAGCTTTCTTT
>TRBD1|-|TRBV20-1|TRBJ1-1
CSARDGTGNTEAFF
TGCAGTGCTAGAGACGGGACAGGGAACACTGAAGCTTTCTTT
>-|-|TRBV29-1|TRBJ2-2
CSVDWEDTGELFF
TGCAGCGTTGATTGGGAGGACACCGGGGAGCTGTTTTTT
>TRBD1|many|TRBV20-1|TRBJ2-7
CSARPGTGDYEQYF
TGCAGTGCTAGGCCCGGGACAGGGGACTACGAGCAGTACTTC
>TRBD2|many|TRBV20-1|TRBJ2-3
CSATRLSGGSTDTQYF
TGCAGTGCCACGCGGCTAAGCGGGGGGAGCACAGATACGCAGTATTTT
>TRBD1|many|TRBV20-1|TRBJ2-3
CSARDRSLGTDTQYF
TGCAGTGCTAGGGACAGGTCCCTGGGCACAGATACGCAGTATTTT
>TRBD1|many|TRBV5-1|TRBJ1-4
CASSHDRGSNEKLFF
TGCGCCAGCAGCCATGACAGGGGGTCTAATGAAAAACTGTTTTTT
>-|many|TRBV6-5|TRBJ1-1
CASSSTVRSGEAFF
TGTGCCAGCAGTTCTACCGTCCGATCAGGTGAAGCTTTCTTT
>-|many|TRBV28|TRBJ1-5
CASSRLLNQPQHF
TGTGCCAGCAGCCGTCTTCTTAATCAGCCCCAGCATTTT
>TRBD1|many|TRBV2|TRBJ1-6
CASSPTGSSYNSPLHF
TGTGCCAGCAGCCCGACAGGGAGCTCCTATAATTCACCCCTCCACTTT
>TRBD1|many|TRBV20-1|TRBJ1-6
CSAGGTGDNSPLHF
TGCAGTGCTGGGGGGACAGGAGATAATTCACCCCTCCACTTT
>-|many|TRBV5-1|TRBJ1-1
CASSYGTVNTEAFF
TGCGCCAGCAGCTACGGGACGGTGAACACTGAAGCTTTCTTT
>TRBD1|many|TRBV7-2|TRBJ2-3
CASKTRDRTDTQYF
TGTGCCAGCAAAACCCGGGACAGAACAGATACGCAGTATTTT
>-|many|TRBV7-6|TRBJ1-1
CASSLDKVGEAFF
TGTGCCAGCAGCTTAGATAAAGTCGGGGAAGCTTTCTTT
>TRBD1|many|TRBV20-1|TRBJ1-2
CSASNPGQGDYGYTF
TGCAGTGCTAGCAACCCTGGACAGGGGGACTATGGCTACACCTTC
>-|many|TRBV5-1|TRBJ2-2
CASSPSAGASNTGELFF
TGCGCCAGCAGCCCGTCTGCGGGGGCCTCGAACACCGGGGAGCTGTTTTTT
>-|many|TRBV5-1|TRBJ1-6
CASSLGQPTSPLNF
TGCGCCAGCAGCTTAGGACAGCCGACTTCACCCCTCAACTTT
>-|many|TRBV12-3/TRBV12-4|TRBJ2-7
CASRKGGGLFEQYF
TGTGCCAGCAGAAAGGGAGGAGGGCTCTTCGAGCAGTACTTC
>TRBD1|medium-sized|TRBV5-6|TRBJ2-7
CASSVSGTGYEQYF
TGTGCCAGCAGCGTATCCGGGACAGGCTACGAGCAGTACTTC
>TRBD2|medium-sized|TRBV20-1|TRBJ2-3
CSAPSGSTDTQYF
TGCAGTGCTCCTAGCGGGAGCACAGATACGCAGTATTTT
>-|many|TRBV5-1|TRBJ2-3
CASSSGFDTDTQYF
TGCGCCAGCAGCTCGGGATTCGATACAGATACGCAGTATTTT
>-|many|TRBV6-2/TRBV6-3|TRBJ2-7
CASSLQVGLFYEQYF
TGTGCCAGCAGCCTCCAGGTGGGCCTTTTCTACGAGCAGTACTTC
>-|many|TRBV5-1|TRBJ2-6
CASSFTVHTSGANVLTF
TGCGCCAGCAGCTTCACAGTCCACACCTCTGGGGCCAACGTCCTGACTTTC
>TRBD1|-|TRBV10-3|TRBJ1-2
CAISESISRQGDYGYTF
TGTGCCATCAGTGAGTCGATTTCCCGACAGGGGGACTATGGCTACACCTTC
>-|medium-sized|TRBV20-1|TRBJ1-1
CSAPAGTHNTEAFF
TGCAGTGCTCCCGCCGGGACACATAACACTGAAGCTTTCTTT